This entry lists 3 T cell receptor beta chains sequenced from one sample in a study of blood T cell repertoires in COVID-19. Produced via immunoSEQ multiplex PCR; TCRdb's table is partial and in-frame only. This sample has 55,000 to 85,000 clones; roughly 88% occur once, and the top ten carry just over 5%. Source material: peripheral blood. The receptors derive from a human donor in a cohort sampled during active COVID-19.

This clone was seen only a few times. This chain links TRBV6-5 with TRBJ1-1; D remains ambiguous. Looked up from germline, CDR1 is MNHEY and CDR2 is SVGAGI. The CDR3 runs to 13 residues. V gave up 7 bases and J gave up 0 bases, with 9 bases separating them. CDR3 sequence reads: CASIPAVNTEAFF. CDR3 nucleotide sequence: TGTGCCAGCATACCAGCGGTGAACACTGAAGCTTTCTTT.

This clone came up a few times. The chain is built from TRBV9 and TRBJ1-2; D is uncertain. V was trimmed by 0 bases and J by 0 bases, leaving 6 bases between them. Germline V CDR1 and CDR2: SGDLS, YYNGEE. The CDR3 is 14 amino acids. CDR3 loop: CASSVGRANYGYTF. The CDR3 DNA sequence: TGTGCCAGCAGCGTAGGGAGGGCTAACTATGGCTACACCTTC.

V and J are TRBV5-1 and TRBJ2-1; TRBD1 matches at 8 bases. CDR3 size: 14 residues. V lost 0 bases, J lost 6 bases, and 2 bases stayed unmatched. Germline assignment: CDR1 SGHRS and CDR2 YFSETQ. The CDR3 DNA follows: TGCGCCAGCAGCTTGGAACAGGGGGTCAATGAGCAGTTCTTC. It codes for CASSLEQGVNEQFF.